This T cell receptor (beta chain) was sequenced in a study of shared clonotypes between healthy human individuals. Overall study findings and caveats: In general, naive subsets displayed greater estimated richness than memory subsets did.

The CDR3 contains 15 residues. Losses at the gene ends were 6 bases for V and 10 bases for J; bases not matched to a gene: 10. CDR1 is SGHDT, CDR2 YYEEEE, per germline. Only Caucasian adults living in Nashville, Tennessee made up the donor group. Comment on this clone: Its matching antigen is unknown.

Per the original methods: ImmunoSEQ only sent back junction sequences with no quality scores, so filtering was done differently. The assay was immunoSEQ multiplex PCR, and TCRdb's table has in-frame clones only and misses some. The V and J calls and clone size come from that table; D and trimming were worked out from the DNA. Among over 700,000 clones listed, roughly 72% were seen once. The chain combines TRBV5-6 with TRBJ2-1; TRBD2 matches at 13 bases. This clonotype was sampled from a woman aged 25 to 45 in good health. Specimen: memory CD4+ T cells sorted from blood. Stated subset: CD45RA-negative fraction. In DNA, the CDR3 is TGTGCCAGCACCGATTCCGGGACTAGCGGGAAGGAGCAGTTCTTC. This translates into CASTDSGTSGKEQFF.